This passage covers 20 T cell receptor beta chains from one sample sequenced in a study of neurological immune-mediated disorders. As for time point: technical triplicate 3. Via MiXCR, TCRdb re-called the 5' RACE reads, giving one row per CDR3 protein. The table shows just under 45,000 distinct CDR3 sequences, with roughly a fifth occurring only once. The specimen was PBMCs. The origin of the receptors is a man between 60 and 70 years old with HTLV-1-associated myelopathy (HAM/TSP).

This clonotype was seen repeatedly, ten times or more. CDR3 sequence (DNA): TGCAGTGCTAGTTCTCTCGACTACGAGCAGTACTTC. It encodes CSASSLDYEQYF. The chain is built from TRBV20-1 and TRBJ2-7, with D unresolved. Germline loops: CDR1 DFQATT, CDR2 SNEGSKA (reference sequence). Trimming stripped 3 bases from V and 3 bases from J, with 9 bases between. The CDR3 totals 12 residues.

This clonotype was found many times. For the CDR3, the DNA is TGTGCCAGCAGCTCCTGGTTATCGCGGGAGTCGGGAGAGACCCAGTACTTC. Translation gives CASSSWLSRESGETQYF. This sequence joins TRBV7-6 and TRBJ2-5, with 7 bases lining up with TRBD2. Germline CDR1 is SGHVS and CDR2 is FNYEAQ. The CDR3 is 17 amino acids. The V segment lost 4 bases and the J segment 4 bases; nucleotides outside the gene matches: 15.

This chain uses TRBV29-1 with TRBJ2-1; TRBD2 matches at 10 bases. CDR3 length equals 15 residues. Unmatched junction bases numbered 9, after V lost 6 bases and J lost 4 bases. The germline V gene has CDR1 SQVTM and CDR2 ANQGSEA. CDR3 sequence reads: CSVSSSGSSYNEQFF. In DNA form, the CDR3 reads TGCAGCGTCTCATCTAGCGGGAGTTCGTACAATGAGCAGTTCTTC.

Ten or more counts support this clonotype. This chain joins TRBV27 and TRBJ1-1; possible D gene TRBD1, 5 bases. Germline V gives CDR1 MNHEY, CDR2 SMNVEV (reference sequence). V was trimmed by 6 bases and J by 8 bases, leaving 13 bases between them. The CDR3 runs 12 residues. The DNA of the CDR3 is TGTGCCAGCAGAAGGGTGGCAGGGGAAGCTTTCTTT. Translated, it gives CASRRVAGEAFF.

This clonotype was seen many times. J is TRBJ2-6 and V is TRBV7-9; D not resolved. CDR3 length: 15 amino acids. The germline gives CDR1 SEHNR, CDR2 FQNEAQ (reference sequence). Trimming took 5 bases from V and 2 from J, leaving 10 bases between them. The CDR3 region has the DNA TGTGCCAGCAGCGCCCTCTCCCCTGGGGCCAACGTCCTGACTTTC. As protein: CASSALSPGANVLTF.

This clonotype showed up many times. The chain uses TRBV27 and TRBJ2-5; D perhaps matches TRBD1 (8 bases). This CDR3 is built from 14 residues. Deletions cut 10 bases from V and 2 bases from J, with 17 bases between. CDR1 is MNHEY, CDR2 SMNVEV, per germline (reference sequence). This chain's CDR3 is CATAGGGRQETQYF. The CDR3 DNA follows: TGTGCCACCGCAGGGGGCGGGAGACAAGAGACCCAGTACTTC.

This rearrangement joins TRBV2 to TRBJ2-7; possibly TRBD1 for D (5 bases). CDR1 is SNHLY and CDR2 is FYNNEI in the germline V gene. Between the trimmed V and J ends, which lost 5 bases and 6 bases, there was a span of 8 bases. The CDR3 length is 11 residues. The CDR3 region is CASSSGSEQYF. In DNA form, the CDR3 reads TGTGCCAGCAGTTCAGGGTCCGAGCAGTACTTC.

The V gene is TRBV5-4, the J gene TRBJ1-1; D is perhaps TRBD1 (5 bases). There are 14 residues in the CDR3. Germline V gene lookup returns CDR1 SGHNT and CDR2 YYREEE (reference sequence). The V gene lost 1 base and the J gene lost 10 bases, with 17 bases spanning the gap. In nucleotides, the CDR3 is TGTGCCAGCAGCTTGTCTGGGGGTACGATCGGAGCTTTCTTT. As protein: CASSLSGGTIGAFF.

The gene calls are TRBV7-9 and TRBJ2-7, with D tentatively TRBD1 (6 bases). The germline CDR1 and CDR2 sequences are SEHNR and FQNEAQ (reference sequence). This CDR3 contains 12 residues. Trimming left V 6 bases short and J 3 bases short, with 9 bases between. The DNA for the CDR3 is TGTGCCAGCAGTGGCAGGGGCTACGAGCAGTACTTC. It specifies CASSGRGYEQYF.

This clonotype was observed at least ten times. J is TRBJ1-1 and V is TRBV6-6; D possibly corresponds to TRBD1 (5 bases). There are 12 residues in the CDR3. V was clipped by 6 bases and J by 4 bases, with 9 bases between them. Germline CDR1 MNHNY, CDR2 SVGAGI (reference sequence). The CDR3 region is CASRGEGTEAFF. CDR3 in DNA: TGTGCCAGCAGGGGGGAGGGCACTGAAGCTTTCTTT.

This clonotype was counted at least ten times. The CDR3 region has the DNA TGCAGCGTTCGCCGGACAGGGTCGAAAGAGCAGTACTTC. It translates to CSVRRTGSKEQYF. The chain joins TRBV29-1 to TRBJ2-7; 8 positions agree with TRBD1. From germline, CDR1 is SQVTM and CDR2 ANQGSEA. V trimming: 5 bases; J trimming: 7 bases; junction bases outside the gene matches: 10. The CDR3 consists of 13 residues.

In its sample, this clonotype was seen many times. The chain combines TRBV28 with TRBJ2-1; the match to TRBD2 covers 7 bases. The CDR3 runs 14 residues. V shed 3 bases and J 4 bases; nucleotides not matched to a gene: 3. The germline V gene has CDR1 MDHEN and CDR2 SYDVKM. The CDR3 region has the DNA TGTGCCAGCAGTTTCTTCGGGGGGTACAATGAGCAGTTCTTC. As protein: CASSFFGGYNEQFF.

In its sample, this clonotype was seen many times. The V and J genes are TRBV5-1 and TRBJ2-1, with 9 bases lining up with TRBD2. With 2 bases clipped from V and 7 bases from J, the junction kept 7 bases outside the gene matches. CDR1 and CDR2 from the germline V gene are SGHRS and YFSETQ. This CDR3 is 15 amino acids long. CDR3 region: CASSFDSSGTNEQFF. CDR3 nucleotide sequence: TGCGCCAGCAGCTTCGACTCTAGCGGGACAAATGAGCAGTTCTTC.

This clonotype came up many times. The chain uses TRBV28 and TRBJ1-4, with D possibly matching TRBD1 (5 bases). The germline gives CDR1 MDHEN, CDR2 SYDVKM. The CDR3 is 17 residues long. V was trimmed by 6 bases and J by 8 bases, leaving 25 bases between them. This CDR3 is CASRKNGAAGEDEKLFF. The CDR3 region has the DNA TGTGCCAGCAGAAAAAACGGGGCCGCTGGAGAAGACGAAAAACTGTTTTTT.

This clonotype occurred many times. The CDR3 loop is CASSVEGGSGEAFF. CDR3 nucleotide sequence: TGTGCCAGCAGCGTAGAAGGGGGGAGTGGTGAAGCTTTCTTT. The V call is TRBV9, the J call TRBJ1-1; a possible D gene is TRBD1 (6 bases). The V gene lost 0 bases and the J gene lost 7 bases, with 13 bases spanning the gap. The CDR3 is made up of 14 amino acids. Germline V gives CDR1 SGDLS, CDR2 YYNGEE. Complete variable domain (other parts from reference TRBV9 and TRBJ1-1): DSGVTQTPKHLITATGQRVTLRCSPRSGDLSVYWYQQSLDQGLQFLIQYYNGEERAKGNILERFSAQQFPDLHSELNLSSLELGDSALYFCASSVEGGSGEAFFGQGTRLTVV.

The rearrangement uses TRBV28 and TRBJ2-1, with 12 bases lining up with TRBD2. The germline gives CDR1 MDHEN, CDR2 SYDVKM. The CDR3 contains 15 residues. V lost 6 bases to trimming and J lost 4 bases; unmatched junction nucleotides: 4. The chain's CDR3 is CASRLLAGGYNEQFF. The CDR3 DNA is TGTGCCAGCAGGCTGCTAGCGGGAGGGTACAATGAGCAGTTCTTC.

This clonotype came up many times. This chain uses TRBV2 with TRBJ2-2, with 13 bases lining up with TRBD2. Germline V gives CDR1 SNHLY, CDR2 FYNNEI. With 2 bases clipped from V and 1 base from J, the junction kept 10 bases outside the gene matches. CDR3 size: 20 residues. The CDR3 region is CASSEWGGLAGLKNTGELFF. CDR3 nucleotides: TGTGCCAGCAGTGAATGGGGGGGACTAGCGGGACTTAAGAACACCGGGGAGCTGTTTTTT.

This clonotype has ten or more counts. DNA of the CDR3: TGTGCCAGCAGCCCACGCAGGTTCAACTATGGCTACACCTTC. Translated: CASSPRRFNYGYTF. The chain employs TRBV16 and TRBJ1-2, with D uncertain. The length of the CDR3 is 14 residues. Trimming shortened V by 4 bases and J by 2 bases, and 11 bases separated the two germline ends. CDR1 and CDR2 (germline): KGHSY, FQNENV.

This clonotype was seen once. The chain combines TRBV3-1 with TRBJ2-2; 7 bases agree with TRBD2. V gave up 1 base and J gave up 1 base; unmatched junction bases: 3. The CDR3 totals 16 residues. Germline loops: CDR1 LGHDT, CDR2 YNNKEL (reference sequence). DNA for the CDR3: TGTGCCAGCAGCCAAGGCGGGAGTCAGAACACCGGGGAGCTGTTTTTT. Protein: CASSQGGSQNTGELFF.

This clonotype was picked up many times. The V and J genes are TRBV29-1 and TRBJ1-1, with D maybe TRBD1 (5 bases). Germline CDR1 reads SQVTM; CDR2 reads ANQGSEA. This CDR3 contains 13 residues. Trimming pared 3 bases from V and 3 bases from J, leaving 11 bases between. CDR3 amino acids: CSVDTGADTEAFF. The CDR3 coding sequence is TGCAGCGTTGACACAGGAGCCGACACTGAAGCTTTCTTT.